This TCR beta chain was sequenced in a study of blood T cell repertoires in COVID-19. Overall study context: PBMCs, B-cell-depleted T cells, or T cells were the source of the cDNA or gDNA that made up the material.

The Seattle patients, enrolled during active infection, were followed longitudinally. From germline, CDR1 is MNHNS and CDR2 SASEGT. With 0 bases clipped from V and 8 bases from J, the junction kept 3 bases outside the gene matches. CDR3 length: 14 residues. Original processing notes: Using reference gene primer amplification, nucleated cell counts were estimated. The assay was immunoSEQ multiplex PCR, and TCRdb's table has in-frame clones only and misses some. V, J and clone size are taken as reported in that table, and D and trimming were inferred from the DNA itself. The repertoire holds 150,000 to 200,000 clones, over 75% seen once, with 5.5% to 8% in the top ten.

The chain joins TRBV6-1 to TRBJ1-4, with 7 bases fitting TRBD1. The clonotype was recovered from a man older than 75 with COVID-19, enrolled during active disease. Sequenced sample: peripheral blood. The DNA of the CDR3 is TGTGCCAGCAGTGAAGCGCAAGGGGGCGAAAAACTGTTTTTT. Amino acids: CASSEAQGGEKLFF.